This T cell receptor (beta chain) was observed in a study of shared clonotypes between healthy human individuals (dated by TCRdb to 2018 to 2021). Describing the broader study: Two women and a few men aged 18 to 49 years were included in the cohort. For each donor, three plates each were used for CD4 naive and CD4 memory, two plates were used for CD8 naive, and one plate was used for CD8 memory. To estimate repertoire size and how much clonotype sharing occurs between individuals, the study deeply sequenced the blood TCR repertoires of several healthy adults. Different laboratories and diverse techniques were used to prepare libraries and sequence TCR repertoires, to increase sequencing depth and limit assay-specific biases. Per donor, leukapheresis produced somewhere between about 0.9 and 10 billion PBMCs.

Regarding this clone: Its antigen is not yet known. No base-level quality is on record; no much larger clone is a single base apart.

TCR CDR3 regions were amplified from genomic DNA by multiplex PCR using the deep immunoSEQ assay. Extracted genomic DNA from each cell subset was spread evenly across all wells of several immunoSEQ 96-well plates, with each plate serving as a replicate. For sorted subsets, approximately 190 ng genomic DNA, equal to 30,000 or so T cell genomes, was loaded into each replicate PCR. Purified libraries were measured with a Qubit 3.0 fluorometer, size-checked on a Bioanalyzer 2100, and measured again with the KAPA Library Quantification kit. Every immunoSEQ 96-well plate was sequenced on a dedicated single-read 150-cycle Illumina NextSeq 550 flow cell. The authors processed their data as follows. The immunoSEQ output contained only junctional sequences without quality scores, so filtering could not match that applied to full-length reads. To assign V/J genes and CDR3, sequences were annotated against IMGT germline references using PyIR, a Python wrapper for IgBLAST v1.9. Reads were removed for weak V/J assignments (E-value above 1e-6), missing CDR3, stop codons, out-of-frame junctions, or ambiguous translated residues. V3J clonotypes were defined by identical inferred V gene, J gene, and CDR3 amino acid sequence. To compute the percentage overlap between repertoires, the number of shared unique clonotypes was divided by the size of the smaller repertoire. Richness of each repertoire was evaluated using RTK rarefaction, the Chao1 estimator, and Recon v2.1 estimates of unobserved clonotypes. OLGA was used to compute generation probabilities for all TCRbeta clonotypes that the gDNA method yielded from a handful of donors. Here the immuneACCESS table is served through TCRdb, limited to in-frame sequences with V and J called. Missing clones are a known gap in these copies; in checked studies unresolved V genes cover under half, and the rest lacks a known reason. That table supplies the V and J calls and clone size; D and trimming were determined from the DNA. The sample table contains 2,500,000 or so clones; only one count was recorded for around 92% of them. The ten most abundant clones make up 0.37% of the sample.

The donors were healthy, HIV-negative adults who had no recently reported acute infections or vaccinations. Only Caucasian adults living in Nashville, Tennessee, USA were represented among the donors. CD4+ T cells were enriched by magnetic negative selection, after which naive cells were positively selected on CD45RA and the negative fraction was taken as the memory subset. Blood was collected by leukapheresis, and PBMCs were isolated by Ficoll-Histopaque density gradient centrifugation and then cryopreserved in liquid nitrogen vapor phase. Purity and quantity of every magnetically sorted T cell population were checked by analytical flow cytometry. From each sorted fraction, genomic DNA was isolated and quantified by UV absorbance on a Nanodrop 2000c. CDR1 and CDR2 are read off the germline V gene as SGHRS and YFSETQ. The CDR3 has 14 amino acids, counting the end cysteine and phenylalanine. Only the CDR3 DNA stays, 42 bases, in frame from base 1. The V and J ends are trimmed by 3 bases and 4 bases, leaving 10 bases between them.

Overall study results and their limits: Even with the large sequencing depth, rarefaction of the sorted-subset datasets indicated that sequencing was incomplete. Pairwise subsampling indicated that sequencing depth was expected to affect the degree of clonotype sharing among donors. Because the study included only a small number of donors, the genetic and exposure-history diversity represented was limited. Higher generation probabilities were observed for clonotypes shared by all four sorted-subset donors than for non-shared clonotypes. Sampling was restricted to blood, and TCR repertoires in tissues likely differ from the TCR repertoires found in blood. Across a handful of donors, approximately 5% of naive CD4, roughly 3.8% of naive CD8, approximately 2.5% of memory CD4, and approximately 0.4% of memory CD8 clonotypes were shared. Estimated clonotype richness was generally larger for naive than for memory subsets.

The TCR originated in a young man in good health. Some clones in this sample may be carry-over from other donors' samples. The chain was built from TRBV5-1 and TRBJ2-2; the D gene is possibly TRBD1, with 6 bases matching. The sequenced sample consisted of naive CD4+ T cells from PBMCs. This specimen's cell subset or site label, interpreted: CD45RA+ positively selected. The CDR3 protein sequence reads: CASSSDSSTGELFF. The sequenced DNA is TGCGCCAGCAGCTCGGACAGCTCCACCGGGGAGCTGTTTTTT.